These T cell receptor beta chains were read from a single sample in a study of cytomegalovirus exposure and HLA in healthy donors. Some clones are missing from TCRdb's copy, which holds only in-frame ones; the method was immunoSEQ multiplex PCR. The data show 210,000 or so clones, roughly 84% seen once. Sequenced material: PBMCs. Receptors were obtained from a human donor in good health. The CDR3 runs from the conserved cysteine through the conserved F or W. Each record gives: clone size, J gene, D gene, V gene, CDR3 DNA, CDR3 protein. The D gene is left open where the match is weak. Not all rows give a size; the values are once, few, many and, for expanded clones, a class.

NA,TRBJ2-7,TRBD1,TRBV28,TGTGCCAGCAGGCGAGGGGGACAGGGAACCTACGAGCAGTACTTC,CASRRGGQGTYEQYF
NA,TRBJ1-2,TRBD1,TRBV10-3,TGTGCCATCACCGCTGGGCAGGGGGACTATGGCTACACCTTC,CAITAGQGDYGYTF
NA,TRBJ2-1,TRBD2,TRBV14,TGTGCCAGCAGCCAAGATCTCAGCGGGAGGGCCGTCGTGAATGAGCAGTTCTTC,CASSQDLSGRAVVNEQFF
NA,TRBJ1-2,NA,TRBV6-6,TGTGCCAGCAGTTACTCGCGGCTGGGGCTCTATGGCTACACCTTC,CASSYSRLGLYGYTF
NA,TRBJ2-5,TRBD1,TRBV7-9,TGTGCCAGCAGCTTAACAGGGGGATGGCAAGAGACCCAGTACTTC,CASSLTGGWQETQYF
NA,TRBJ2-1,TRBD1,TRBV14,TGTGCCAGCAGCCAAGTGTTTGGGACAGGGTTTTACAATGAGCAGTTCTTC,CASSQVFGTGFYNEQFF
few,TRBJ2-5,NA,TRBV4-3,TGCGCCAGCAGCCAAGATGTGGACATCACGGAGACCCAGTACTTC,CASSQDVDITETQYF
NA,TRBJ2-7,TRBD2,TRBV11-3,TGTGCCAGCAGCGAGCGGGAGTCCTACGAGCAGTACTTC,CASSERESYEQYF
NA,TRBJ2-7,NA,TRBV4-1,TGCGCCAGCAGCCAAGGTGCGGGGCTCGATTACGAGCAGTACTTC,CASSQGAGLDYEQYF
NA,TRBJ2-7,NA,TRBV4-2,NA,CASSQDLRAGTSYYEQYF
NA,TRBJ2-1,NA,TRBV7-6,TGTGCCAGCAGCTTGATCGGTATTCACAATGAGCAGTTCTTC,CASSLIGIHNEQFF
NA,TRBJ1-5,NA,TRBV25-1,TGTGCCAGCAGTGCGGAAGGGGGTCAGCCCCAGCATTTT,CASSAEGGQPQHF
NA,TRBJ2-5,NA,TRBV28,TGTGCCAGCATGGGTCTCAGGGGAGAAGAGACCCAGTACTTC,CASMGLRGEETQYF
NA,TRBJ1-5,NA,TRBV27,TGTGCCAGCAGTTCTACGTCCAATCAGCCCCAGCATTTT,CASSSTSNQPQHF
once,TRBJ2-3,TRBD2,TRBV5-1,TGCGCCAGCAGCTTGGTTAGCGGGAGTGCAGATACGCAGTATTTT,CASSLVSGSADTQYF
NA,TRBJ2-7,TRBD2,TRBV25-1,TGTGCCAGCAGGACATCAGGGACTAGCACTCACGAGCAGTACTTC,CASRTSGTSTHEQYF
once,TRBJ2-7,TRBD2,TRBV5-1,TGCGCCAGCAGCACTGCGGGGGTCTACGAGCAGTACTTC,CASSTAGVYEQYF
once,TRBJ1-5,TRBD1,TRBV2,TGTGCCAGCAGGGGTGGACAGGGGACCTATGGCAATCAGCCCCAGCATTTT,CASRGGQGTYGNQPQHF
NA,TRBJ2-1,NA,TRBV19,TGTGCCAGTAGTAAGGACTCGGCCTACAATGAGCAGTTCTTC,CASSKDSAYNEQFF
NA,TRBJ2-3,TRBD2,TRBV11-2,TGTGCCAGCAGCTTAGATCGGGGGGTCACAGTTCGCATGGATACGCAGTATTTT,CASSLDRGVTVRMDTQYF
NA,TRBJ2-2,NA,TRBV6-1,TGTGCCAGCAGTGTCCAGGGTCTCGGCACCGGGGAGCTGTTTTTT,CASSVQGLGTGELFF
NA,TRBJ2-2,TRBD1,TRBV5-1,TGCGCCAGCAGCACCGGGACAGGGAACACCGGGGAGCTGTTTTTT,CASSTGTGNTGELFF
once,TRBJ2-2,NA,TRBV5-1,TGCGCCAGCAGCTTGGCCCTAGGCGGGGAGCTGTTTTTT,CASSLALGGELFF
NA,TRBJ2-1,TRBD2,TRBV15,TGTGCCACCAGCAGAGTAAGCGGGGTGGGTGTTGAGCAGTTCTTC,CATSRVSGVGVEQFF
NA,TRBJ2-7,TRBD2,TRBV5-4,TGTGCCAGCAGCTGGGGTAGCGGGAACCACGAGCAGTACTTC,CASSWGSGNHEQYF
NA,TRBJ2-1,NA,TRBV7-2,TGTGCCAGCAGCTTAGTGGAAGTTGGACTGAGCGCATACAATGAGCAGTTCTTC,CASSLVEVGLSAYNEQFF
NA,TRBJ1-1,NA,TRBV9,TGTGCCAGCAGCCGAGGGGGAGCGGGGAGGACTGAAGCTTTCTTT,CASSRGGAGRTEAFF
few,TRBJ2-7,TRBD2,TRBV27,TGTGCCAGCAGTTGGGGACTAGCGGGAGGATACGAGCAGTACTTC,CASSWGLAGGYEQYF
NA,TRBJ2-5,NA,TRBV6-6,TGTGCCAGCAGTTATTTACAGAACCAAGAGACCCAGTACTTC,CASSYLQNQETQYF
few,TRBJ2-2,TRBD2,TRBV9,TGTGCCAGCAGCGACCGACTAGCGGGAAGCCGGGCCGGGGAGCTGTTTTTT,CASSDRLAGSRAGELFF
NA,TRBJ1-1,NA,TRBV29-1,TGCAGCGTTCTGGGGGAGGGGACTGAAGCTTTCTTT,CSVLGEGTEAFF
NA,TRBJ2-1,TRBD1,TRBV7-2,TGTGCCAGCAGCTTAGCGAGACAGGGGTACAGCTACAATGAGCAGTTCTTC,CASSLARQGYSYNEQFF
NA,TRBJ1-1,NA,TRBV6-1,TGTGCCAGCAGTGTAAGAGCCGCTTTGAACACTGAAGCTTTCTTT,CASSVRAALNTEAFF
NA,TRBJ2-3,TRBD1,TRBV7-8,TGTGCCAGCAGCTTAGTAGCCGGGACAGGGTCCACAGATACGCAGTATTTT,CASSLVAGTGSTDTQYF
NA,TRBJ2-5,TRBD2,TRBV7-2,TGTGCCAGCAGCTTTAGCGGGAGGAAGACCCAGTACTTC,CASSFSGRKTQYF
once,TRBJ1-2,TRBD1,TRBV19,TGTGCCAGTAGTACCAACAGGGGGCTGGGCTACACCTTC,CASSTNRGLGYTF
NA,TRBJ2-7,NA,TRBV28,TGTGCCAGCAGTGCTTTACAGGTCCACTACGAGCAGTACTTC,CASSALQVHYEQYF
NA,TRBJ2-7,TRBD2,TRBV28,TGTGCCAGCAGTTGGGCCCGAAGTAGCGGGCCGTACGAGCAGTACTTC,CASSWARSSGPYEQYF
NA,TRBJ1-2,NA,TRBV6-1,TGTGCCAGCAGTCCCCTCGGACTTGAAGTCTATGGCTACACCTTC,CASSPLGLEVYGYTF
NA,TRBJ2-7,TRBD2,TRBV5-1,TGCGCCAGCAGCCCCCTGGCAGGCGGGAGCTCCTACGAGCAGTACTTC,CASSPLAGGSSYEQYF
NA,TRBJ2-1,NA,TRBV5-1,TGCGCCAGCAGCTTGGTGCCGACTAGGCAGTGGGTGGAATCCTACAATGAGCAGTTCTTC,CASSLVPTRQWVESYNEQFF
NA,TRBJ1-6,TRBD1,TRBV28,TGTGCCAGCAGCCGGCCGGGACAGTATAATTCACCCCTCCACTTT,CASSRPGQYNSPLHF
NA,TRBJ1-4,NA,TRBV5-1,TGCGCCAGCAGCTTGGTTCGAGGTGGTGAAAAACTGTTTTTT,CASSLVRGGEKLFF
NA,TRBJ2-5,NA,TRBV7-3,TGTGCCAGCAGTGTAGGGGGAGCGCAAGAGACCCAGTACTTC,CASSVGGAQETQYF
NA,TRBJ2-1,TRBD1,TRBV25-1,TGTGCCAGCAGTGAGCTCGGGACAGGGGGCTTCAATGAGCAGTTCTTC,CASSELGTGGFNEQFF
once,TRBJ2-1,NA,TRBV18,TGTGCCAGCTCATCAGGAACCAATGAGCAGTTCTTC,CASSSGTNEQFF
NA,TRBJ2-7,NA,TRBV9,NA,CASSVASGSYEQYF
NA,TRBJ1-2,TRBD1,TRBV18,TGTGCCAGCTCACCAATGGATGAGGGGGCGTTGCGGGGCTACACCTTC,CASSPMDEGALRGYTF
NA,TRBJ2-7,TRBD1,TRBV5-1,TGCGCCAGCAGCGAGGGACAGACCTACGAGCAGTACTTC,CASSEGQTYEQYF
NA,TRBJ2-7,NA,TRBV27,TGTGCCAGCAGTATTTCCGCCGGTACCTACGAGCAGTACTTC,CASSISAGTYEQYF
NA,TRBJ2-7,TRBD2,TRBV6-6,TGTGCCAGCAGTTACTCGCGGGGGGCCCACGAGCAGTACTTC,CASSYSRGAHEQYF
NA,TRBJ1-3,TRBD1,TRBV15,TGTGCCACCAGCAGCCGGGACAGGGGGAGCACCATATATTTT,CATSSRDRGSTIYF
NA,TRBJ2-7,TRBD2,TRBV2,TGTGCCAGCAGGGGTTGGACTAGCGGGAGTTCGTACGAGCAGTACTTC,CASRGWTSGSSYEQYF
NA,TRBJ2-7,NA,TRBV5-1,TGCGCCAGCAGCTTGGGCCAGGGGTTCTCCTACGAGCAGTACTTC,CASSLGQGFSYEQYF
NA,TRBJ2-5,TRBD1,TRBV27,TGTGCCAGCATCCCCGACAGGGTCCCCCTGTCCTACCAAGAGACCCAGTACTTC,CASIPDRVPLSYQETQYF
NA,TRBJ1-4,TRBD1,TRBV14,TGTGCCAGCAGCCGTAGACAGGGGGCAGGGGAAAAACTGTTTTTT,CASSRRQGAGEKLFF
once,TRBJ2-1,NA,TRBV9,TGTGCCAGCAGCGTAGTCGGGGGAGTGCCCTACAATGAGCAGTTCTTC,CASSVVGGVPYNEQFF